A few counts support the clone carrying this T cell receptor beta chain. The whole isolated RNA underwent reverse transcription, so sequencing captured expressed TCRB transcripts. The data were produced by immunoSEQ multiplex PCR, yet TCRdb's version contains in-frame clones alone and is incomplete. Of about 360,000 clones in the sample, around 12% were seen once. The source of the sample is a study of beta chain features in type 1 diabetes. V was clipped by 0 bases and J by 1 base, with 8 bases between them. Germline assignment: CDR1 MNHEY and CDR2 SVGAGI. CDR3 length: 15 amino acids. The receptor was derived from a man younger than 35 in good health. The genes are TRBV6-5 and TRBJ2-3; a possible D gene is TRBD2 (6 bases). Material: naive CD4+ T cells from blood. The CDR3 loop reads CASSYSSGGTDTQYF. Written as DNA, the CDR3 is TGTGCCAGCAGTTACTCTAGCGGTGGCACAGATACGCAGTATTTT.